A selection of T cell receptor beta chains follows, all from one sample in a study of blood T cell repertoires in COVID-19. Method: immunoSEQ multiplex PCR; TCRdb's copy keeps in-frame clones and lacks some. This sample has over 45,000 clones, with roughly four fifths found just once. The sample comprised peripheral blood. The receptors come from a woman older than 75 with acute or convalescent COVID-19. The CDR3 runs from the conserved cysteine through the conserved F or W. Fields, in order: V gene, J gene, D gene, clone size, CDR3 protein, CDR3 DNA. D genes are given only for firm matches. Rows may omit the clone size; those that give it use once, few, many or a size class.

TRBV15,TRBJ2-5,-,-,CATSSARGSKETQYF,TGTGCCACCAGCAGTGCAAGGGGGTCCAAAGAGACCCAGTACTTC
TRBV11-2,TRBJ2-1,TRBD2,few,CASSFELAGGGNEQFF,TGTGCCAGCAGCTTTGAGCTAGCGGGGGGAGGGAATGAGCAGTTCTTC
TRBV2,TRBJ2-2,TRBD2,-,CASAGGSGTGELFF,TGTGCCAGCGCGGGCGGGAGCGGCACCGGGGAGCTGTTTTTT
TRBV6-5,TRBJ1-5,TRBD1,-,CATKPDRVQQPQHF,TGTGCCACCAAACCCGACAGGGTCCAACAGCCCCAGCATTTT
TRBV27,TRBJ2-1,TRBD2,-,CASRRGEGKGNEQFF,TGTGCCAGCAGGCGCGGGGAGGGAAAAGGCAATGAGCAGTTCTTC
TRBV4-1,TRBJ2-3,-,-,CASSQAGAGDTQYF,TGCGCCAGCAGCCAGGCGGGGGCCGGGGATACGCAGTATTTT
TRBV15,TRBJ2-1,-,once,CATSRDLDYEQFF,TGTGCCACCAGCAGAGATCTGGACTATGAGCAGTTCTTC
TRBV11-3,TRBJ2-5,TRBD2,-,CASSEGLAGGETQYF,TGTGCCAGCAGCGAAGGACTAGCGGGAGGAGAGACCCAGTACTTC
TRBV19,TRBJ2-2,-,-,CASSIAGQGTGELFF,TGTGCCAGTAGTATAGCTGGGCAGGGGACCGGGGAGCTGTTTTTT
TRBV23-1,TRBJ1-1,TRBD1,-,CASSQWDRGNTEAFF,TGCGCCAGCAGTCAATGGGACAGGGGGAACACTGAAGCTTTCTTT
TRBV4-2,TRBJ2-7,-,-,CASSQTGLNSYEQYF,TGTGCCAGCAGCCAAACAGGACTAAATTCCTACGAGCAGTACTTC
TRBV15,TRBJ2-7,TRBD2,once,CATETGTSGSYEQYF,TGTGCCACCGAGACCGGGACTAGCGGTTCCTACGAGCAGTACTTC
TRBV11-2,TRBJ2-2,-,few,CASSLGSVSGELFF,TGTGCCAGCAGCTTAGGATCGGTGTCGGGGGAGCTGTTTTTT
TRBV5-1,TRBJ2-3,-,-,CASSPNSADTQYF,TGCGCCAGCAGCCCCAACTCCGCAGATACGCAGTATTTT
TRBV3-1/TRBV3-2,TRBJ1-2,-,-,CASSPLGRGHGYTF,TGTGCCAGCAGCCCCTTAGGCAGGGGACATGGCTACACCTTC
TRBV14,TRBJ1-1,-,-,CASSQDRARVYAFF,TGTGCCAGCAGCCAAGATCGGGCCAGGGTGTATGCTTTCTTT
TRBV27,TRBJ1-1,-,-,CASRQGGAKAFF,TGTGCCAGCAGGCAAGGGGGTGCGAAAGCTTTCTTT
TRBV19,TRBJ2-3,TRBD1,-,CASSRPYRQGLEDTQYF,TGTGCCAGTAGTAGACCCTATAGACAGGGGTTGGAAGATACGCAGTATTTT
TRBV11-3,TRBJ2-2,-,-,CASSLHAYTGELFF,TGTGCCAGCAGCTTACACGCGTACACCGGGGAGCTGTTTTTT
TRBV6-5,TRBJ1-1,-,-,CASSADLNTEAFF,TGTGCCAGCAGCGCGGACTTGAACACTGAAGCTTTCTTT
TRBV5-4,TRBJ2-1,TRBD2,-,CASRKGLASIYNEQFF,TGTGCCAGCAGAAAAGGACTAGCAAGCATTTACAATGAGCAGTTCTTC
TRBV7-9,TRBJ1-3,TRBD1,-,CASSFDRVGNTIYF,TGTGCCAGCAGCTTCGACAGGGTCGGAAACACCATATATTTT
TRBV11-2,TRBJ2-2,TRBD2,-,CASNMPGGFTAGELFF,TGTGCCAGCAACATGCCGGGGGGGTTCACCGCCGGGGAGCTGTTTTTT
TRBV19,TRBJ1-1,TRBD1,-,CASSLTQGMNTEAFF,TGTGCCAGTAGTTTAACACAGGGGATGAACACTGAAGCTTTCTTT
TRBV4-1,TRBJ2-5,TRBD1,-,CASSQVQGARETQYF,TGCGCCAGCAGCCAAGTACAGGGGGCGCGAGAGACCCAGTACTTC
TRBV15,TRBJ2-3,TRBD2,-,CATSRSGLAGTDTQYF,TGTGCCACCAGCAGATCGGGACTAGCGGGAACAGATACGCAGTATTTT
TRBV5-8,TRBJ2-3,TRBD2,-,CASSLGRVAGSDTQYF,TGTGCCAGCAGCTTGGGAAGGGTAGCGGGCTCAGATACGCAGTATTTT
TRBV19,TRBJ2-1,-,-,CASSILRGAGQFF,TGTGCCAGTAGTATTCTTCGCGGGGCGGGGCAGTTCTTC
TRBV4-2,TRBJ1-2,TRBD1,-,CASSQDKDRGNYGYTF,TGTGCCAGCAGCCAGGATAAGGACAGGGGAAACTATGGCTACACCTTC
TRBV11-2,TRBJ1-2,TRBD1,-,CASSPITTGAYGYTF,TGTGCCAGCAGCCCGATCACCACAGGGGCCTATGGCTACACCTTC
TRBV5-5,TRBJ2-7,TRBD1,-,CASSLTGAYEQYF,TGTGCCAGCAGCTTGACAGGGGCCTACGAGCAGTACTTC
TRBV27,TRBJ1-4,TRBD1,once,CASSTWDRDEKLFF,TGTGCCAGCAGTACTTGGGACAGGGATGAAAAACTGTTTTTT
TRBV19,TRBJ1-6,-,-,CASSIGGSSYNSPLHF,TGTGCCAGTAGTATAGGCGGCAGCTCCTATAATTCACCCCTCCACTTT
TRBV7-6,TRBJ1-3,-,once,CASSLAQRYSGNTIYF,TGTGCCAGCAGCTTAGCGCAGAGGTACTCTGGAAACACCATATATTTT
TRBV2,TRBJ2-3,TRBD2,few,CASSEYGGRPTSTDTQYF,TGTGCCAGCAGTGAATACGGCGGGAGGCCTACTAGCACAGATACGCAGTATTTT
TRBV28,TRBJ2-7,TRBD1,few,CASSLQAGGAYEQYF,TGTGCCAGCAGTTTACAGGCAGGGGGAGCCTACGAGCAGTACTTC
TRBV19,TRBJ2-1,TRBD2,-,CASSIGLAGGNEQFF,TGTGCCAGTAGTATAGGCCTAGCGGGGGGGAATGAGCAGTTCTTC
TRBV18,TRBJ1-2,-,-,CASSPTAGNYGYTF,TGTGCCAGCTCACCGACAGCGGGTAACTATGGCTACACCTTC
TRBV5-1,TRBJ1-2,TRBD1,-,CASSVTGDSSSGYTF,TGCGCCAGCAGCGTGACGGGGGACAGCAGTTCTGGCTACACCTTC
TRBV15,TRBJ2-1,-,-,CATSRGSIRNEQFF,TGTGCCACCAGCAGAGGGAGTATACGCAATGAGCAGTTCTTC
TRBV6-5,TRBJ2-7,TRBD2,-,CASAPAGAYEQYF,TGTGCCAGCGCTCCCGCGGGAGCCTACGAGCAGTACTTC
TRBV10-2,TRBJ2-7,-,-,CASSETGYEQYF,TGCGCCAGCAGTGAGACGGGCTACGAGCAGTACTTC
TRBV2,TRBJ2-3,TRBD1,-,CASRADRGDWDTQYF,TGTGCCAGCAGAGCCGACAGGGGAGATTGGGATACGCAGTATTTT
TRBV5-1,TRBJ2-7,TRBD2,-,CASSSGLDYEQYF,TGCGCCAGCAGCTCCGGACTAGACTACGAGCAGTACTTC
TRBV2,TRBJ1-2,-,-,CASRDSFVYGYTF,TGTGCCAGCAGGGACTCTTTCGTCTATGGCTACACCTTC
TRBV6-5,TRBJ2-7,-,-,CASLDSLSYEQYF,TGTGCCAGCCTGGACAGCCTCTCCTACGAGCAGTACTTC
TRBV3-1/TRBV3-2,TRBJ2-2,-,-,CASSPGSFSGELFF,TGTGCCAGCAGCCCCGGGAGCTTCTCCGGGGAGCTGTTTTTT